This TCR beta chain derives from a study of shared T cell receptors in the human thymus (dated by TCRdb to about 2021). Background for the entire study: The study examined how the human thymus generates shared, self-reactive T-cell receptor alpha chains.

The CDR3 holds 16 amino acids from the cysteine to the phenylalanine. This entry keeps only the CDR3 DNA: 48 bases, framed from base 1. Trimming costs V 5 bases and J 5 bases, and their ends lie 20 bases apart. The germline V gene encodes CDR1 SGHTA and CDR2 FQGNSA. The library was prepared using the immunoSEQ multiplex PCR assay. TCRdb's version of the immuneACCESS table is confined to in-frame rearrangements and falls short of the full clone set. An unresolved V gene accounts for under half of the shortfall where checked; the remainder is of unknown origin. The sample has approximately 730,000 clones on record, over 75% of them singletons. The ten biggest clones cover approximately 0.01% of the sample. A note on this clone: What this receptor recognizes is not known. No base qualities exist here, and no much larger clone lies one base off it.

In addition, the sample was reused for a study of human thymus T cells. As the second publication notes: The donors were immunologically healthy infants in Finland who had open corrective cardiac surgery for congenital heart defects. Thymus tissue was obtained as surgical resects removed during corrective cardiac surgery. Usage of V and J gene segments appeared to be biased in both the thymic and the peripheral blood repertoires. The related research found that thymic TCR repertoires overlapped highly between unrelated individuals. TCR alpha and beta repertoires from roughly eight infant thymus samples and four related peripheral blood samples were characterized in the study. Donor ages ranged from about 7 to 244 days, and the cohort comprised six or seven male and a couple of female infants. After being mechanically released from the tissue, thymocytes were kept at -70 degrees C in pellets of about 8.5-30 million cells. A QIAsymphony instrument was used to extract genomic DNA from the frozen cell pellets. The immunoSEQ multiplex PCR assay was used to amplify the TCRB and TCRAD loci from a standardized amount of quality-controlled genomic DNA. The amplicons spanned the V(D)J region and were long enough to cover the CDR3 and allow V and J genes to be identified. Amplicon sequencing was performed on an Illumina platform through the commercial immunoSEQ service. Primer bias and sequencing errors were corrected as previously described, and TCRAD and TCRB definitions were based on the IMGT database. immunoSEQ Analyzer 3.0 and VDJTools were used for repertoire analysis, which covered basic statistics, V/J segment usage, diversity estimates, rarefaction and pairwise overlap. Diversity was estimated using the Chao1, ChaoE, Efron-Thisted, Shannon and inverse Simpson indices, and was also estimated on datasets down-sampled to the size of the smallest sample. Repertoire overlap was assessed by strict matching of CDR3 nucleotide sequence, V gene and J gene, and clustering was done by Jaccard-based multidimensional scaling. On average, thymus samples yielded roughly 770,000 unique TCRB clonotypes, whereas blood samples yielded some 80,000.

The sequence joins TRBV7-2 to TRBJ2-3; TRBD2 is a weak D gene call, 5 bases matching. The sample consisted of thymocytes. The sequence derives from a girl in the first two years of life with a congenital heart defect. Donor details come from another sample of the same person, matched by shared clones. In nucleotide form, the sequence is TGTGCCAGCAGCCCCCGGAAGCGGCTCGGGCTAGATACGCAGTATTTT. This gives the protein CASSPRKRLGLDTQYF.